This TCR beta chain was sequenced during a study of blood T cell repertoires in COVID-19. Study summary: COVID-19 samples, acute and convalescent, were from the United States, Italy and Spain. T cells, B-cell-depleted T cells, or PBMCs supplied cDNA or gDNA.

With 1 base removed from V and 10 bases from J, the gap between germline ends came to 15 bases. Germline V gene lookup returns CDR1 SGHTA and CDR2 FQGTGA. The CDR3 loop spans 14 amino acids. Some clones are missing from TCRdb's copy, which holds only in-frame ones; the method was immunoSEQ multiplex PCR. The sample records about 280,000 clones, over 75% being singletons. The gene calls are TRBV7-3 and TRBJ2-3; a weak D match, TRBD2 (5 bases). Specimen: peripheral blood. The sequence came from a middle-aged man with active or convalescent COVID-19. Written as DNA, the CDR3 is TGTGCCAGCAGCTTAATCCCGGACTTCCCCCCGCAGTATTTT. Amino acid sequence: CASSLIPDFPPQYF.